Listed below are T cell receptor beta chains from one sample, sequenced in a study of T-cell reconstitution after alpha-beta-depleted transplantation in children. MiXCR, run by TCRdb on the PCR reads, gives a single entry per CDR3 protein. The sample has around 380,000 distinct CDR3 sequences; approximately 10% are singletons. Here the sequenced sample was PBMCs from the stem cell graft donor, taken from the stem cell graft. These receptors were obtained from a human donor who donated a stem cell graft to a child with acute myeloid leukemia. The CDR3 runs from the conserved cysteine through the conserved F or W.

TRBJ2-1 TRBV5-1 CASSLGELNNEQFF
TRBJ2-5 TRBV4-2 CASSQDQRETQYF
TRBJ2-1 TRBV10-1 CASSASVSGEQFF
TRBJ2-3 TRBV12-3/TRBV12-4 CASSSLQDTTDTQYF
TRBJ2-1 TRBV11-1 CASSPPFPIRASYNEQFF
TRBJ1-5 TRBV18 CASSPEGNQPQHF
TRBJ2-1 TRBV24-1 CATSDSDNEQFF
TRBJ2-1 TRBV4-2 CASSQVLQGPYNEQFF
TRBJ2-3 TRBV7-2 CASSPGQGTLVDTQYF
TRBJ2-3 TRBV7-6 CASSVHRGPDTQYF
TRBJ2-1 TRBV7-2 CASGTQIRNEQFF
TRBJ2-7 TRBV27 CASRPIQGTPYEQYF
TRBJ2-1 TRBV12-3/TRBV12-4 CASSFKVSSGGLASGYNEQFF
TRBJ1-1 TRBV6-1 CASSLGRRGEAFF
TRBJ2-5 TRBV4-3 CASSQGVAGGPPRGTQYF
TRBJ1-1 TRBV6-2/TRBV6-3 CASRTLGRITEAFF
TRBJ2-5 TRBV7-9 CASSKHSGPSAETQYF
TRBJ2-7 TRBV7-9 CASSLGAIYEQYF
TRBJ1-2 TRBV25-1 CASSGRRDYGYTF
TRBJ2-1 TRBV20-1 CSASRRETEQFF
TRBJ1-5 TRBV6-1 CASRDTLWNQPQHF
TRBJ2-1 TRBV9 CASSLRTSGVYNEQFF
TRBJ2-3 TRBV7-2 CATSGGDSTDTQYF
TRBJ2-7 TRBV10-3 CAISESTGGVGYEQYF
TRBJ2-2 TRBV6-1 CASSPQQTGWTGELFF
TRBJ2-1 TRBV10-2 CASSRAGGFYNEQFF
TRBJ2-7 TRBV29-1 CSFRGSGIYEQYF
TRBJ2-5 TRBV11-2 CASSFLPSGKGLETQYF
TRBJ2-3 TRBV20-1 CSAQKLVYGDTQYF
TRBJ2-3 TRBV7-2 CASSFMTSGSGDTQYF
TRBJ2-3 TRBV7-2 CASREGLASTDTQYF
TRBJ2-7 TRBV7-9 CASVGGNYEQYF
TRBJ2-5 TRBV7-8 CASSPNPTETQYF
TRBJ2-2 TRBV4-2 CASSQADGFTGELFF
TRBJ1-5 TRBV20-1 CSARRNPDRVMSNQPQHF
TRBJ2-1 TRBV27 CASLPGLAGRSSYNEQFF
TRBJ2-3 TRBV6-1 CASRPTSTDTQYF
TRBJ2-5 TRBV20-1 CSARGWDQETQYF
TRBJ2-6 TRBV3-1 CASSQDRRRGNSGANVLTF
TRBJ1-5 TRBV18 CASTLGDHSNQPQHF
TRBJ1-2 TRBV6-2/TRBV6-3 CASSYLRQSGYTF
TRBJ2-1 TRBV5-1 CASGPGETYNEQFF
TRBJ1-1 TRBV5-1 CASRANMNTEAFF
TRBJ2-1 TRBV4-3 CASSHLSQRGGYNEQFF
TRBJ2-2 TRBV10-3 CAISERTSGYTGELFF
TRBJ2-4 TRBV20-1 CSATQGFSGIQYF
TRBJ2-2 TRBV10-1 CASSESGQGNTGELFF
TRBJ2-1 TRBV29-1 CSVERPSEDNEQFF
TRBJ2-6 TRBV5-1 CASSEQGANVLTF
TRBJ1-2 TRBV6-5 CASSFRQGEYGYTF
TRBJ2-7 TRBV5-1 CASSLDGGAGTYEQYF